The following is a T cell receptor beta chain sequence with its context. Antigen: not known. This entry belongs to a study of T-cell reconstitution after alpha-beta-depleted transplantation in children. A TCRbeta library incorporating unique molecular identifiers was prepared. TCRdb independently ran MiXCR on the PCR reads; one entry per CDR3 protein. The sample holds 500,000 or so distinct CDR3 sequences, 9.5% to 12% seen once. Germline V lookup: CDR1 MNHEY, CDR2 SVGAGI. V lost 3 bases and J lost 3; bases outside the gene matches: 2. This CDR3 is built from 14 residues. Study-level points and caveats: At one year after transplant, newly produced T cells mostly accounted for T-cell counts and diversity.

This TCR came from a female patient between 2 and 15 years old who had a stem cell transplant for aplastic anemia, so the T cells may come from the graft donor. V gene TRBV6-5 combines with J gene TRBJ1-5; 7 bases line up with TRBD1. The sample consisted of PBMCs, mostly from graft donor cells, taken 180 days after TCRalphabeta/CD19-depleted stem cell transplant. CDR3 protein: CASSYTGANQPQHF. In nucleotides, the CDR3 is TGTGCCAGCAGTTATACAGGGGCCAATCAGCCCCAGCATTTT.